This T cell receptor beta chain was sequenced for a study of T cell responses to AZD1222 COVID-19 vaccine. Sequencing was performed with immunoSEQ multiplex PCR; in TCRdb, only in-frame clones are kept and a portion is missing. The sample contains approximately 120,000 clones, approximately 90% of which appear only once. This clonotype was obtained from an adult in good health. The sample consisted of peripheral blood, taken on day 0 of MenACWY control vaccination.

The CDR3 here is CASSLVPPGAGEDEQFF. For the CDR3, the DNA is TGTGCCAGCAGCTTAGTACCACCAGGAGCGGGAGAGGATGAGCAGTTCTTC. V gene TRBV11-2 combines with J gene TRBJ2-1, with 8 bases that match TRBD2. V dropped 1 base and J dropped 8; count of bases not matched to a gene: 13. The CDR3 sequence is 17 residues long. From germline, CDR1 is SGHAT and CDR2 FQNNGV.